This entry describes one T cell receptor (beta chain). This clone's antigen is unknown. No quality values exist for individual bases; no much larger clone is one base distant. This sample stems from a study of blood T cells in healthy people across ages (dated by TCRdb to the mid-2010s). Describing the broader study: In model experiments, template switching captured roughly one uniquely barcoded TCR beta cDNA molecule for every two T cells. The study analyzed two additional independent replicas of 1 million unique cDNA reads from the same blood draw for two donors, one aged 18 to 29 and one aged 80 or older. Age-related changes in TCR beta repertoire diversity were measured in the study by deep sequencing normalized with unique cDNA molecular identifiers. Donors of different ages were randomly distributed across sequencing lanes to avoid experimental bias. The donors were divided into four age groups: young (average roughly 17 years), middle-aged (roughly 42), aged (about 56) and long-lived (about 80). Study-wide findings and limitations: Because donor CMV infection status was unknown, age-related changes in expanded clonotypes were potentially confounded. Estimates of total diversity based on one million sequenced T cells were regarded as lower bounds and as underestimates. The percentage of naive T cells measured by flow cytometry correlated strongly with observed TCR beta diversity. Observed TCR beta diversity per million T cells fell roughly linearly with age, and a significant reduction was already apparent by age around 44. The long-lived group showed more naive CD4+ T cells, fewer expanded clones and increased TCR diversity than the aged group, suggesting age selection. Bulk unsorted PBMC profiling prevented conclusive comparison of naive and antigen-experienced compartments.

Taken from cysteine to phenylalanine, the CDR3 has 15 residues. Only CDR3 DNA remains: 45 bases, in frame from the first base. CDR1 and CDR2, per the germline V gene (reference sequence), are DFQATT and SNEGSKA. For this chain, trimming is 3 bases at the V end and 7 bases at the J end, and the number of junction bases without a gene match is 9. Libraries were constructed by 5' RACE. Sequencing used an Illumina HiSeq 2500. A second PCR of about 6 to 12 cycles was run with a J-beta primer mix and a sample-barcoded 5' primer. Each TCR beta cDNA molecule received a unique molecular identifier from a template-switch 5' adaptor carrying 12 random nucleotides. Each sample yielded at least 2.5 million CDR3-containing paired-end reads. The Mint cDNA synthesis kit, primed by a TRBC-specific oligonucleotide, was used to synthesize first-strand cDNA from all RNA. All cDNA was treated with uracil-DNA glycosylase and then went through a first 18-cycle PCR with the universal primers M1SS and BC2_uni_R. The source study handled its data this way. For normalization, 1 million high-quality reads were randomly selected from each sample, with every read carrying a distinct molecular identifier. Reads with shared molecular identifiers were discarded instead of being binned into consensus sequences. MiTCR, with a Q25 quality threshold and the strictest error-elimination algorithm, was used for CDR3 identification, clonotype clustering and error correction. A nonparametric unseen species model with Euler transformation was used to estimate lower-bound total TCR beta diversity. TCRdb reanalyzed the raw reads on its own, using fastp at Q25 for trimming and MiXCR for clone calling, and kept in-frame beta chains. Every entry covers one CDR3 protein and lists the most common genes and DNA from its rows. Clone size and V and J calls follow TCRdb, not the original study. The sample yields more than 1.4 million distinct CDR3 sequences; 42% were counted once. The ten largest clones represent roughly 8.2% of the sample.

Donors were under 40 systemically healthy Caucasian individuals from Russia aged roughly 6 to 90 years. Each donor gave 8 to 10 milliliters of peripheral blood, collected into EDTA-treated Vacutainer tubes. PBMCs were isolated by Ficoll-Paque density-gradient centrifugation, with at least 6.5 million obtained per sample. Total RNA was extracted from PBMCs with Trizol reagent, with at least 5 micrograms obtained per sample. For every donor, flow cytometry on a PBMC aliquot measured the percentage of naive CD45RAhigh/CD27high T cells. This sequence originates from a woman aged 18-29 years in good health. The receptor chain draws on TRBV20-1 and TRBJ2-5; 12 middle bases align to TRBD1. Sequenced input: blood. The CDR3 protein is CSARVSGTGGSTQYF. The sequenced DNA: TGCAGTGCTAGGGTTTCCGGGACAGGGGGCTCGACCCAGTACTTC.